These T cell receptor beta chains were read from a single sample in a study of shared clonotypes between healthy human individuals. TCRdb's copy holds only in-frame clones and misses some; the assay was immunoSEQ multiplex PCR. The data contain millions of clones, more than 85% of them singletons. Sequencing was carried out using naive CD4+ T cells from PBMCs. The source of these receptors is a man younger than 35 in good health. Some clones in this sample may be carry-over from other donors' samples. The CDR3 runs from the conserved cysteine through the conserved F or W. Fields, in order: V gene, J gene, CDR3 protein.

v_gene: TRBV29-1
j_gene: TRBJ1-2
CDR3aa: CSVAGLLHSNYGYTF

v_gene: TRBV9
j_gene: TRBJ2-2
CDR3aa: CASSVSGRDTGELFF

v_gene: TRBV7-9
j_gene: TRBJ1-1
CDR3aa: CASSGDRGLMDTEAFF

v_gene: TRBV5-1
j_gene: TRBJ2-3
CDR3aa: CASSLLQGQPVDTQYF

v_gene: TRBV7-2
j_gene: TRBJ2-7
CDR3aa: CASSASGTSGLEQYF

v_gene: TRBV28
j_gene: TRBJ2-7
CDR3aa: CASSPSVGGSLDPYEQYF

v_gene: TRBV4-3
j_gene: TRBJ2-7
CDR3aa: CASSRDLNTYEQYF

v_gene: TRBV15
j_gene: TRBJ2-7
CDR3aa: CATSREGTGTYEQYF

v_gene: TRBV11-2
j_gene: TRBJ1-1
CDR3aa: CASSLVGTVNTEAFF

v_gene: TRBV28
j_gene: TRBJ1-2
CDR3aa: CASSLGQASRSRGYTF

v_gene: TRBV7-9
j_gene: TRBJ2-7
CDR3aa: CASSLRRDSREQYF

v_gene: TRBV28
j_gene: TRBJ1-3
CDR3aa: CASSRRGGGSGNTIYF

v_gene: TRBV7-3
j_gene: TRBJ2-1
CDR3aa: CASRLAGGSYNEQFF

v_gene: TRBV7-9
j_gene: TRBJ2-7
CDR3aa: CASSPVNAPGAEQYF

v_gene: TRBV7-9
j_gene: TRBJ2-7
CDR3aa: CASSFTGGASGEQYF

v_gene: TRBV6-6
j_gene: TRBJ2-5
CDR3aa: CASSYSKRETQYF

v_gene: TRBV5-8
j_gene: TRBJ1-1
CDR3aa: CASSLALQGVTEAFF

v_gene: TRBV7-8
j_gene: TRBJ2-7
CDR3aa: CASSLAMWGSLVNEQYF

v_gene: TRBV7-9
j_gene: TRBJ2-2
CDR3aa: CASSLGTLAAVETGELFF

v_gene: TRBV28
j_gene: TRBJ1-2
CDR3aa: CASFSRGLYGYTF

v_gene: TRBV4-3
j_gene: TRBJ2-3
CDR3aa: CASSRGQGALLTDTQYF

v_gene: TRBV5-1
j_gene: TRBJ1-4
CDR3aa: CASSLSGQLQVSGEKLFF